Each of the 19 T cell receptor beta chains below was sequenced from the same sample in a study of human CD4 T cells and Enterobacteriaceae. TCRdb's copy holds only in-frame clones and misses some; the assay was immunoSEQ multiplex PCR. The sample yields tens of thousands of clones, 82% seen once. Memory CD4+ T cells were sorted as all CD4+ cells except CD45RA+CCR7+CD95- naive cells, over 95% pure. Sequencing was carried out using memory CD4+ T cells from blood. Receptor source: a human donor in good health.

This chain links TRBV7-9 with TRBJ2-1; 7 bases are shared with TRBD2. J was trimmed by 7 bases and V by 3 bases; bases with no gene match: 12. Per the germline V gene, CDR1 is SEHNR and CDR2 is FQNEAQ (reference sequence). The CDR3 sequence is 16 residues long. The CDR3 loop is CASSFKGLADGNEQFF. CDR3 coding DNA: TGTGCCAGCAGCTTCAAAGGGCTAGCGGACGGTAATGAGCAGTTCTTC.

The gene calls are TRBV11-3 and TRBJ2-3; 14 bases match TRBD2. V shed 5 bases and J 3 bases; nucleotides not matched to a gene: 4. CDR1 and CDR2 (germline): SGHNT, YENEEA. The length of the CDR3 is 16 residues. The CDR3 loop reads CASSPGLAGGTDTQYF. The CDR3, as DNA: TGTGCCAGCAGCCCCGGACTAGCGGGAGGAACAGATACGCAGTATTTT.

In DNA, the CDR3 is TGTGCCTGGAGTGTACTAAGCGGAACTAGCACAGATACGCAGTATTTT. Residues: CAWSVLSGTSTDTQYF. The V gene is TRBV30, the J gene TRBJ2-3, with a tentative D call TRBD2 (5 bases). The CDR3 runs to 16 residues. Trimming removed 0 bases at V and 0 bases at J, with 13 bases between. Germline-derived CDR1 and CDR2 are GTSNPN and SVGIG (reference sequence).

The V call is TRBV6-5, the J call TRBJ2-1; 10 nucleotides align to TRBD1. Germline CDR1 and CDR2: MNHEY and SVGAGI. Trimming at V came to 6 bases and at J to 6 bases, leaving 5 bases not matched to a gene. The CDR3 contains 14 residues. The CDR3 loop reads CASSWTGGRNEQFF. Here the CDR3 DNA reads TGTGCCAGCAGCTGGACAGGGGGTCGCAATGAGCAGTTCTTC.

Written as DNA, the CDR3 is TGTGCCAGCAGTTTGAGTGTTAGAGCGGGAGATGCCTACAATGAGCAGTTCTTC. Amino acid sequence: CASSLSVRAGDAYNEQFF. The genes are TRBV28 and TRBJ2-1; 8 nucleotides agree with TRBD2. V shed 3 bases, J shed 2 bases, and the junction held 12 bases outside the gene matches. The CDR3 loop spans 18 amino acids. Germline lookup yields CDR1 MDHEN and CDR2 SYDVKM. The full variable domain, completed using reference TRBV28 and TRBJ2-1, is DVKVTQSSRYLVKRTGEKVFLECVQDMDHENMFWYRQDPGLGLRLIYFSYDVKMKEKGDIPEGYSVSREKKERFSLILESASTNQTSMYLCASSLSVRAGDAYNEQFFGPGTRLTVL.

The chain combines TRBV10-1 with TRBJ2-7, with 9 bases that match TRBD2. V trimming: 3 bases; J trimming: 2 bases; junction bases outside the gene matches: 5. CDR1 is WNHNN, CDR2 SYGVQD, per germline (reference sequence). The CDR3 covers 15 residues. The CDR3 DNA follows: TGCGCCAGCAGTGATGGGGCTAGCGGGACCTACGAGCAGTACTTC. It specifies CASSDGASGTYEQYF.

The chain employs TRBV5-5 and TRBJ2-7; 10 bases map to TRBD1. There are 14 residues in the CDR3. Germline assignment: CDR1 SGHKS and CDR2 YYEKEE (reference sequence). The ends lost 3 bases at V and 2 bases at J; junction bases unmatched: 2. The CDR3 region is CASSWGQGTYEQYF. For the CDR3, the DNA is TGTGCCAGCAGCTGGGGACAGGGGACCTACGAGCAGTACTTC.

The genes are TRBV14 and TRBJ2-3; D is possibly TRBD2 (6 bases). Trimming cost V 0 bases and J 1 base, with 17 bases left between them. In germline, CDR1 is SGHDN, CDR2 FVKESK. The CDR3 loop spans 18 amino acids. Here the CDR3 DNA reads TGTGCCAGCAGCCAAGATGGCTACTCCGGGAGAGGCACAGATACGCAGTATTTT. Amino acids: CASSQDGYSGRGTDTQYF.

In its sample, this clone was seen once. V and J are TRBV2 and TRBJ2-1; no clear D. Per the germline V gene, CDR1 is SNHLY and CDR2 is FYNNEI. The V end was cut by 7 bases, the J end by 6 bases, with 7 bases between. The CDR3 is 11 residues long. The CDR3 protein is CASKLGNEQFF. CDR3 nucleotides: TGTGCCAGCAAGCTCGGCAATGAGCAGTTCTTC.

This clone was observed a single time. The chain uses TRBV7-8 and TRBJ1-1; TRBD1 matches at 8 bases. Trimming cost V 1 base and J 4 bases; bases outside gene matches: 8. CDR1 is SGHVS and CDR2 is FQNEAQ in the germline V gene. The CDR3 has 16 residues. CDR3 amino acids: CASSLGGRGRTTEAFF. CDR3 DNA sequence: TGTGCCAGCAGCTTAGGGGGCAGGGGGCGAACCACTGAAGCTTTCTTT.

The V call is TRBV9, the J call TRBJ1-1; 8 nucleotides line up with TRBD1. CDR1 is SGDLS and CDR2 is YYNGEE in the germline V gene. V lost 3 bases and J lost 10; bases outside the gene matches: 11. The CDR3 loop spans 14 amino acids. The CDR3 spells CASSARTTGDVAFF. CDR3 nucleotides: TGTGCCAGCAGCGCCCGAACGACAGGGGACGTAGCTTTCTTT.

The J gene is TRBJ2-7, the V gene TRBV7-2; 7 positions match TRBD2. Per germline, CDR1 SGHTA and CDR2 FQGNSA. The CDR3 is 15 residues long. The J segment lost 2 bases and the V segment lost 3 bases, leaving 7 bases of the junction unmatched. This CDR3 is CASSLSAGDPYEQYF. As DNA, the CDR3 is TGTGCCAGCAGCTTGTCCGCGGGAGACCCCTACGAGCAGTACTTC.

The V gene is TRBV5-1, the J gene TRBJ2-3, with 8 bases fitting TRBD1. V lost 0 bases, J lost 8 bases, and 5 bases stayed unmatched. Per the germline V gene, CDR1 is SGHRS and CDR2 is YFSETQ. The CDR3 contains 14 residues. The CDR3 DNA reads TGCGCCAGCAGCTTGGAACAGGGGGGCGGTACGCAGTATTTT. This codes for CASSLEQGGGTQYF.

The CDR3 here is CASSLAGIYYEQYF. Written as DNA, the CDR3 is TGTGCCAGCAGCTTGGCCGGAATTTACTACGAGCAGTACTTC. The V call is TRBV5-6, the J call TRBJ2-7; D is unclear. The length of the CDR3 is 14 residues. The ends were cut back, 0 bases at V and 3 bases at J, with 10 bases in the middle. In germline, CDR1 is SGHDT, CDR2 YYEEEE.

The chain recombines TRBV10-1 with TRBJ2-3; 7 positions agree with TRBD2. CDR3 length: 15 amino acids. Germline CDR1 WNHNN, CDR2 SYGVQD (reference sequence). V was pared by 3 bases and J by 3 bases, with 6 bases of the junction left unmatched. For the CDR3, the DNA is TGCGCCAGCAGTGATGCGGGAGTAGGGACAGATACGCAGTATTTT. As protein: CASSDAGVGTDTQYF.

J is TRBJ2-3 and V is TRBV6-1; a weak D match, TRBD1 (5 bases). Trimming stripped 4 bases from V and 2 bases from J, with 10 bases between. The CDR3 has 14 amino acids. Germline V gene data show CDR1 as MNHNS and CDR2 as SASEGT. The CDR3 protein is CASSVQGYTDTQYF. CDR3 coding DNA: TGTGCCAGCAGTGTCCAGGGTTACACAGATACGCAGTATTTT.

This rearrangement joins TRBV2 to TRBJ2-5; D is perhaps TRBD2 (6 bases). The V gene lost 4 bases and the J gene lost 5 bases, with 8 bases spanning the gap. Germline V gives CDR1 SNHLY, CDR2 FYNNEI. The CDR3 runs to 12 residues. In nucleotides, the CDR3 is TGTGCCAGCAGTGTTGCGGGGGAGACCCAGTACTTC. Amino acids: CASSVAGETQYF.

This sequence joins TRBV27 and TRBJ2-1, with 9 positions matching TRBD1. This CDR3 is 16 amino acids long. Germline V lookup: CDR1 MNHEY, CDR2 SMNVEV (reference sequence). J lost 0 bases, V lost 6 bases, and 6 bases had no gene match. The CDR3 DNA is TGTGCCAGCAGGGGACAGGGACTAAGCTCCTACAATGAGCAGTTCTTC. This codes for CASRGQGLSSYNEQFF.

The rearrangement links TRBV5-8 to TRBJ1-4; the match to TRBD1 covers 7 bases. The CDR3 has 16 residues. From germline, CDR1 is SGHTS and CDR2 YDEGEE. With V trimmed by 7 bases and J by 4 bases, 13 bases remained unmatched. The CDR3 DNA sequence: TGTGCCAGCGGCAGGGGGAAGGCTCTTAATAATGAAAAACTGTTTTTT. Its protein product is CASGRGKALNNEKLFF.